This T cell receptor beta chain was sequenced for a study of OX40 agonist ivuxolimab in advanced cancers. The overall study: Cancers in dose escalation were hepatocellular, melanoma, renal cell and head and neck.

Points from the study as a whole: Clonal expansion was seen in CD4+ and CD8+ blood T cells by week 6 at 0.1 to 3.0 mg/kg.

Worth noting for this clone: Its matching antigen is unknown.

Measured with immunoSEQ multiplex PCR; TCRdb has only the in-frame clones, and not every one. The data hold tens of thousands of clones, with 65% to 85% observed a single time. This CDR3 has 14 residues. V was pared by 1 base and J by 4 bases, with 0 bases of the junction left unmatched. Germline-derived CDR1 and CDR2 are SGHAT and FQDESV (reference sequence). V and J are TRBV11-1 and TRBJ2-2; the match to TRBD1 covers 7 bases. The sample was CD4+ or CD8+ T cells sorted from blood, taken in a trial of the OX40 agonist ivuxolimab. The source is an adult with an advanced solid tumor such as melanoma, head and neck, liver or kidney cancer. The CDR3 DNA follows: TGTGCCAGCAGCTTAGACAGGGGCACCGGGGAGCTGTTTTTT. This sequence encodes CASSLDRGTGELFF.